The 8 T cell receptor beta chains below all came from one sample that was sequenced in a study of cytomegalovirus exposure and HLA in healthy donors. The PCR ran on 60 Vbeta and 13 Jbeta primers. Sequencing used immunoSEQ multiplex PCR; TCRdb keeps in-frame clones, though not all of them. This sample's table has around 110,000 clones. Source material: PBMCs. These receptors all stem from a man aged 35 to 55 in good health and CMV-seropositive.

The chain joins TRBV15 to TRBJ2-1; 9 nucleotides match TRBD1. Looked up from germline, CDR1 is LNHNV and CDR2 is YYDKDF (reference sequence). The CDR3 has 18 amino acids. The V and J ends lost 8 bases and 0 bases, in that order; junction bases with no gene match: 14. CDR3 protein: CATGGGTGPASSYNEQFF. The CDR3 nucleotides are TGTGCCACCGGTGGGGGGACAGGGCCAGCAAGCTCCTACAATGAGCAGTTCTTC.

The gene calls are TRBV2 and TRBJ1-4, with 7 bases identical to TRBD1. Germline V gene lookup returns CDR1 SNHLY and CDR2 FYNNEI. The CDR3 consists of 15 residues. V lost 4 bases and J lost 6; bases outside the gene matches: 8. CDR3 residues: CASSGRDSRYEKLFF. CDR3 bases: TGTGCCAGCAGTGGTAGGGACAGCCGATATGAAAAACTGTTTTTT.

The rearrangement joins TRBV28 to TRBJ1-1; no firm D call. The CDR3 is 15 residues long. Germline lookup yields CDR1 MDHEN and CDR2 SYDVKM. V was clipped by 8 bases and J by 2 bases, with 18 bases between them. The CDR3 region has the DNA TGTGCCAGCCCTCCGGCAGGAACGGATAACACTGAAGCTTTCTTT. Residues: CASPPAGTDNTEAFF.

The V gene is TRBV6-6, the J gene TRBJ2-5, with 13 bases fitting TRBD2. CDR3 size: 16 residues. Trimming removed 6 bases from V and 1 base from J; junction bases left unmatched: 5. CDR1 is MNHNY, CDR2 SVGAGI, per germline (reference sequence). For the CDR3, the DNA is TGTGCCAGCAGACGGGGGACTAGCGGGATCCAAGAGACCCAGTACTTC. This sequence encodes CASRRGTSGIQETQYF.

The chain combines TRBV2 with TRBJ2-5; TRBD1 agrees at 7 bases. After removal of 8 bases from V and 5 bases from J, the junction contained 11 bases not matched to a gene. The germline CDR1 and CDR2 sequences are SNHLY and FYNNEI. The CDR3 length is 14 residues. The chain's CDR3 is CASYDRVRVETQYF. The CDR3 region has the DNA TGTGCCAGCTATGACAGGGTGAGAGTGGAGACCCAGTACTTC.

V and J are TRBV5-4 and TRBJ2-3; tentative D call: TRBD2 (6 bases). V lost 4 bases to trimming and J lost 1 base, with 10 bases between them. Germline values: CDR1 SGHNT, CDR2 YYREEE (reference sequence). This CDR3 comprises 14 residues. The chain's CDR3 is CASSPIAGTDTQYF. In DNA, the CDR3 is TGTGCCAGCAGCCCCATAGCGGGCACAGATACGCAGTATTTT.

The chain carries TRBV15 and TRBJ2-2; 7 nucleotides agree with TRBD1. CDR1 and CDR2 from the germline V gene are LNHNV and YYDKDF (reference sequence). With 0 bases clipped from V and 6 bases from J, the junction kept 13 bases outside the gene matches. The length of the CDR3 is 18 residues. CDR3 coding DNA: TGTGCCACCAGCAGAGATCCCCCTGGGACAGCCGGGGCCGGGGAGCTGTTTTTT. This encodes CATSRDPPGTAGAGELFF.

The chain employs TRBV19 and TRBJ2-2; the D gene is possibly TRBD1 (6 bases). Trimming stripped 6 bases from V and 6 bases from J, with 8 bases between. The germline V gene encodes CDR1 LNHDA and CDR2 SQIVND (reference sequence). This CDR3 is built from 12 residues. The CDR3 DNA reads as TGTGCCAGTAGAACAGGGCCCGGGGAGCTGTTTTTT. This gives the protein CASRTGPGELFF.